These T cell receptor beta chains were read from a single sample in a study of cytomegalovirus exposure and HLA in healthy donors. Assay: immunoSEQ multiplex PCR; the TCRdb copy retains only in-frame clones and omits some. The data contain approximately 79,000 clones, 78% of them seen just once; the ten biggest clones take up 1.5% to 2%. Input material: PBMCs. The receptors come from a man aged 35 to 55 in good health and CMV-seronegative. The CDR3 runs from the conserved cysteine through the conserved F or W. The D gene is left open where the match is weak. Clone size is given for some rows only: seen once, a few or many times, or a class if the clone is expanded.

NA	TRBV5-1	TRBD1	TRBJ1-1	CASRKRGGLSTEAFF	TGCGCCAGCAGGAAAAGAGGGGGCTTGTCTACTGAAGCTTTCTTT
NA	TRBV6-5	NA	TRBJ2-7	CATLKMNEQYF	TGTGCCACCCTAAAGATGAACGAGCAGTACTTC
once	TRBV25-1	TRBD1	TRBJ1-2	CASSHRQGAKGYTF	TGTGCCAGCAGTCACCGACAGGGGGCAAAAGGCTACACCTTC
few	TRBV6-5	TRBD1	TRBJ2-5	CASNKGQGQETQYF	TGTGCCAGCAACAAGGGACAGGGGCAAGAGACCCAGTACTTC
NA	TRBV29-1	NA	TRBJ2-1	CSGRPGSGSSYNEQFF	TGCAGCGGTCGCCCCGGTTCCGGGAGCTCCTACAATGAGCAGTTCTTC
NA	TRBV18	TRBD1	TRBJ1-1	CASGQGIGTEAFF	TGTGCCAGCGGACAGGGAATAGGGACTGAAGCTTTCTTT
NA	TRBV28	NA	TRBJ1-2	CASSPPAEKLSYGYTF	TGTGCCAGCAGCCCCCCTGCTGAGAAGCTGTCCTATGGCTACACCTTC
NA	TRBV7-2	TRBD2	TRBJ2-7	CASSLTSGGSYEQYF	TGTGCCAGCAGCTTAACTAGCGGGGGGTCCTACGAGCAGTACTTC
NA	TRBV7-9	TRBD1	TRBJ1-2	CASSLPEQGADGYTF	TGTGCCAGCAGCTTACCCGAACAGGGGGCGGATGGCTACACCTTC
NA	TRBV25-1	TRBD2	TRBJ2-1	CASSVGSGRINEQFF	TGTGCCAGCAGTGTAGGTAGCGGGAGGATCAATGAGCAGTTCTTC
NA	TRBV2	TRBD2	TRBJ2-1	CASSDQWTRSYNEQFF	TGTGCCAGCAGTGACCAATGGACTAGGTCGTACAATGAGCAGTTCTTC
few	TRBV18	TRBD2	TRBJ2-1	CASSGGTSGRSYNEQFF	TGTGCCAGCTCAGGCGGGACTAGCGGGAGGTCTTACAATGAGCAGTTCTTC
NA	TRBV2	TRBD2	TRBJ2-7	CASKGASGSYEQYF	TGTGCCAGCAAGGGGGCTAGCGGGAGCTACGAGCAGTACTTC
NA	TRBV28	NA	TRBJ2-7	CASNRGSYEQYF	TGTGCCAGCAACCGGGGCTCCTACGAGCAGTACTTC
NA	TRBV5-4	TRBD2	TRBJ2-1	CASSLSSGSSNEQFF	TGTGCCAGCAGCTTGTCGAGCGGGAGTTCCAATGAGCAGTTCTTC
NA	TRBV5-1	TRBD2	TRBJ2-5	CASSGSGREETQYF	TGCGCCAGCAGCGGTAGCGGGAGGGAGGAGACCCAGTACTTC
once	TRBV7-3	TRBD2	TRBJ2-5	CASSAGGGYQETQYF	TGTGCCAGCAGTGCCGGGGGGGGCTACCAAGAGACCCAGTACTTC
NA	TRBV18	NA	TRBJ1-2	CASSLDNPQGSTF	TGTGCCAGCTCACTCGACAACCCCCAAGGCTCGACCTTC
NA	TRBV5-1	NA	TRBJ2-7	CASSSSGLYNSYEQYF	TGCGCCAGCAGCTCAAGCGGGCTATACAACTCCTACGAGCAGTACTTC
few	TRBV5-4	TRBD1	TRBJ1-2	CASSRLDRGYGYTF	TGTGCCAGCAGCAGACTAGACAGGGGCTATGGCTACACCTTC
NA	TRBV5-1	NA	TRBJ2-3	CASSLLRGTDTQYF	TGCGCCAGCAGCTTGTTGAGAGGGACAGATACGCAGTATTTT
NA	TRBV4-2	NA	TRBJ2-1	CASRHEYAGSSYNEQFF	TGTGCCAGCAGGCACGAGTATGCGGGTTCTTCCTACAATGAGCAGTTCTTC
NA	TRBV29-1	NA	TRBJ1-1	CSVEEGARSTEAFF	TGCAGCGTTGAAGAGGGGGCGCGGAGCACTGAAGCTTTCTTT
NA	TRBV2	NA	TRBJ2-7	CASSPGSSSYEQYF	TGTGCCAGCAGCCCCGGGAGTTCTTCCTACGAGCAGTACTTC
NA	TRBV6-5	NA	TRBJ1-5	CASSPPGYNQPQHF	TGTGCCAGCAGTCCTCCAGGTTACAATCAGCCCCAGCATTTT
NA	TRBV5-8	NA	TRBJ2-5	CASSSTVQETQYF	TGTGCCAGCAGCTCGACAGTCCAAGAGACCCAGTACTTC
NA	TRBV5-1	TRBD1	TRBJ2-2	CASSQTGTGVSGELFF	TGCGCCAGCAGCCAAACCGGGACAGGGGTCAGCGGGGAGCTGTTTTTT
NA	TRBV20-1	NA	TRBJ1-1	CSAPLTSQAFF	TGCAGTGCTCCTCTCACATCCCAAGCTTTCTTT
NA	TRBV12-1	NA	TRBJ1-5	CASSSGTGEGNQPQHF	TGTGCCAGCAGCTCTGGGACAGGCGAAGGCAATCAGCCCCAGCATTTT
once	TRBV7-9	NA	TRBJ2-5	CASSLGSQETQYF	TGTGCCAGCAGCTTAGGGAGCCAAGAGACCCAGTACTTC
NA	TRBV7-3	TRBD2	TRBJ2-1	CASSFAGGEVVFF	TGTGCCAGCAGCTTCGCGGGAGGCGAGGTAGTGTTCTTC
NA	TRBV2	NA	TRBJ1-5	CASSEFSSNQPQHF	TGTGCCAGCTCCGAGTTCTCTAGCAATCAGCCCCAGCATTTT
NA	TRBV13	NA	TRBJ1-4	CASSFRGNEKLFF	TGTGCCAGCAGCTTTAGAGGGAATGAAAAACTGTTTTTT
NA	TRBV6-5	TRBD1	TRBJ1-1	CASSPTGVAFF	TGTGCCAGCAGCCCTACAGGGGTGGCTTTCTTT
once	TRBV7-9	TRBD2	TRBJ2-2	CASSSPTSSYTGELFF	TGTGCCAGCAGCTCCCCGACTAGCAGTTACACCGGGGAGCTGTTTTTT
NA	TRBV27	NA	TRBJ2-1	CASGPSGVGEQFF	TGTGCCAGCGGGCCATCGGGGGTTGGTGAGCAGTTCTTC
few	TRBV7-9	NA	TRBJ2-1	CASSSDFSEQFF	TGTGCCAGCAGCTCGGACTTTTCTGAGCAGTTCTTC